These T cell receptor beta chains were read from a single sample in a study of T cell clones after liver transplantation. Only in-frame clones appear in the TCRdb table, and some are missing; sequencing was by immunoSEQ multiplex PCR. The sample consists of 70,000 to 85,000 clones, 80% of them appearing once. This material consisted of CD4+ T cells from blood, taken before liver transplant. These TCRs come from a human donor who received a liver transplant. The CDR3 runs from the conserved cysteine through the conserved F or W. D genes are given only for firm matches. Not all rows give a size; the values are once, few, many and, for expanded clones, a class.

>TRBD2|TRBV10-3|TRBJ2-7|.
TGTGCCATCAGTGGGACTAGCGGAGGAGGAGAGCAGTACTTC
CAISGTSGGGEQYF
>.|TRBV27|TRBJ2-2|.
TGTGCCAGCCAAGCCTGGGGGGCCACCGGGGAGCTGTTTTTT
CASQAWGATGELFF
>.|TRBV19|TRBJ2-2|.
TGTGCCAGTAGACCGCACAACACCGGGGAGCTGTTTTTT
CASRPHNTGELFF
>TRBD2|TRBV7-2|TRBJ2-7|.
TGTGCCAGCAGCCTAAGCGGGAACCCGCCGGGGGAGCAGTACTTC
CASSLSGNPPGEQYF
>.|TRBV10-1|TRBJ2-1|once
TGCGCCAGCCGCAGCGGGTGGTCCAATGAGCAGTTCTTC
CASRSGWSNEQFF
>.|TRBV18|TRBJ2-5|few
TGTGCCAGCTCACCGACGGTTGAGACCCAGTACTTC
CASSPTVETQYF
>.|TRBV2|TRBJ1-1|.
TGTGCCAGCAGTTCCTACCCAGACATCGGGGGGACTGAAGCTTTCTTT
CASSSYPDIGGTEAFF
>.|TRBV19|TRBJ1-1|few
TGTGCCAGTAGTACCCGCCCCCCTGTAATGGCTTTCTTT
CASSTRPPVMAFF
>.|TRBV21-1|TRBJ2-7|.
TGTGCCAGCAGGAGAGTTATGCTACACGTGTTAGACGAGCAGTACTTC
CASRRVMLHVLDEQYF
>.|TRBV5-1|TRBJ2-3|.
TGCGCCAGCAGCTCGAGGCCCGAGGACACAGATACGCAGTATTTT
CASSSRPEDTDTQYF
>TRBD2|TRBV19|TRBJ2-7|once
TGTGCCAGTAGTCCACCGGGACTAGCGGGAGTCGGGCAGTACTTC
CASSPPGLAGVGQYF
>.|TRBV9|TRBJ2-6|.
TGTGCCAGCAGCGTTATATCTGGGGCCAACGTCCTGACTTTC
CASSVISGANVLTF
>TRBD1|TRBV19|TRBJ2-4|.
TGTGCCAGTAGTACCGGGACAGTACTAGCCAAAAACATTCAGTACTTC
CASSTGTVLAKNIQYF
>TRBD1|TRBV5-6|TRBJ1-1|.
TGTGCCAGCAGCTTGGAAATAGGGACAGTGAACACTGAAGCTTTCTTT
CASSLEIGTVNTEAFF
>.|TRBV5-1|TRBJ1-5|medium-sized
TGCGCCAGCAGCCTAGGGATCAATCAGCCCCAGCATTTT
CASSLGINQPQHF
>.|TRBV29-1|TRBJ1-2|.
TGCAGCGTTGGATCGGGGACCGTGGGGGGCTACACCTTC
CSVGSGTVGGYTF
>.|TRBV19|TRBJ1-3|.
TGTGCCAGTAGTATAGACATGATCGGAAACACCATATATTTT
CASSIDMIGNTIYF
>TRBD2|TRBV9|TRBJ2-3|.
TGTGCCAGCAGCGACGGGACTAGCGGGTTCATAAGTACGCAGTATTTT
CASSDGTSGFISTQYF
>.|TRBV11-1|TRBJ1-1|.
TGTGCCAGCAGCTTACAGGGAGCAATGAACACTGAAGCTTTCTTT
CASSLQGAMNTEAFF
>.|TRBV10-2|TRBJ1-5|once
TGCGCCAGCAGACCCCTCGGGGGCCGGCCCCAGCATTTT
CASRPLGGRPQHF
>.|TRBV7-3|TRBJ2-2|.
TGTGCCAGCAGGCCTCAAGACCGGGAGCTGTTTTTT
CASRPQDRELFF
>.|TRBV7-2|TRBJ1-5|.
TGTGCCAGCAGCTTAGGCGAGTTTCTGACCTCTCAGCCCCAGCATTTT
CASSLGEFLTSQPQHF
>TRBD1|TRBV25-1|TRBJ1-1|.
TGTGCCAGCAGTCCCCGGGACAGGGATGGTGCTGAAGCTTTCTTT
CASSPRDRDGAEAFF
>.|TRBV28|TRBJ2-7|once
TGTGCCAGCAGTCCAAGGGGCAGGGGCTCCTACGAGCAGTACTTC
CASSPRGRGSYEQYF
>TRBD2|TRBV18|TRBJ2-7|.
TGTGCCAGCTCACAGGGGACTAGCAACTACGAGCAGTACTTC
CASSQGTSNYEQYF
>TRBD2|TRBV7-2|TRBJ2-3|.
TGTGCCAGCAGCTTAGAGCGGGAGGGCGGTACGCAGTATTTT
CASSLEREGGTQYF
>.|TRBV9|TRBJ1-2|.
TGTGCCAGCAGCGTAAAGGCTAACTATGGCTACACCTTC
CASSVKANYGYTF
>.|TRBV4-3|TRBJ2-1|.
TGCGCCAGCAGCCAAGATCCCCGACCCTTAGCCTCCTACAATGAGCAGTTCTTC
CASSQDPRPLASYNEQFF
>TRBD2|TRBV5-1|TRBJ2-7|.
TGCGCCAGCAGCTTGGCGTTAGAGCGGGAGAACGAGCAGTACTTC
CASSLALERENEQYF
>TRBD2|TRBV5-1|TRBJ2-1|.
TGCGCCAGCAGCTTACTAGCGCGAAGCTCCTACAATGAGCAGTTCTTC
CASSLLARSSYNEQFF
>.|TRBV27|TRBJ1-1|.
TGTGCCAGCAGAGTTTGGGGGACGGAGAACACTGAAGCTTTCTTT
CASRVWGTENTEAFF
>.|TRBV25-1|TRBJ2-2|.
TGTGCCAGCAGTGCCCTGGGGGACACCAACACCGGGGAGCTGTTTTTT
CASSALGDTNTGELFF
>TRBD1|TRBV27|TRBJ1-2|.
TGTGCCAGCAGTCCTAGGACAGGGAATCACTATGGCTACACCTTC
CASSPRTGNHYGYTF
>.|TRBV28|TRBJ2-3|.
TGTGCCAGCAGTTTAGGAGGGAGTACGAAAGATACGCAGTATTTT
CASSLGGSTKDTQYF
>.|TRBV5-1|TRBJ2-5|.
TGCGCCAGCAGCGCAACCCCGGGTCTACAAGAGACCCAGTACTTC
CASSATPGLQETQYF
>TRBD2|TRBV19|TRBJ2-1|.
TGTGCCAGTAGCACGCTAGCGGGGGCTCGCTACAATGAGCAGTTCTTC
CASSTLAGARYNEQFF
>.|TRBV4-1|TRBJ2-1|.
TGCGCCAGCAGCCAAGTTGGACGCAGCTCCTACAATGAGCAGTTCTTC
CASSQVGRSSYNEQFF
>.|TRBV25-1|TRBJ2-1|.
TGTGCCAGCAGTGCACATCTCCTGAACAATGAGCAGTTCTTC
CASSAHLLNNEQFF
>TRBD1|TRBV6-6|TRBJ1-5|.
TGTGCCAGCAGTTATCGACAGGGGAATCAGCCCCAGCATTTT
CASSYRQGNQPQHF
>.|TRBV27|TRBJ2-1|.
TGTGCCAGCAATCTGAGGGAGCGGCGATACAATGAGCAGTTCTTC
CASNLRERRYNEQFF
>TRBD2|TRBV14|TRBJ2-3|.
TGTGCCAGCAGCCCTCTGTTGGGAGGGCCGCATCGAGATACGCAGTATTTT
CASSPLLGGPHRDTQYF
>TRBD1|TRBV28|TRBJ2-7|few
TGTGCCAGCAGTTTGGACAGGCTCGACGAGCAGTACTTC
CASSLDRLDEQYF
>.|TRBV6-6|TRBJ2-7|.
TGTGCCAGCAGCGACGGGATCTCCTACGAGCAGTACTTC
CASSDGISYEQYF
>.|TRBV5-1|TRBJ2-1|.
TGCGCCAGCAACACGGAGGATTGGGGCAATGAGCAGTTCTTC
CASNTEDWGNEQFF
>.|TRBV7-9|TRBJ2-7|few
TGTGCCAGCAGCTTAGACAGGCACTCCTACGAGCAGTACTTC
CASSLDRHSYEQYF
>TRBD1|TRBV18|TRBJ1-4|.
TGTGCCAGCTCACCCGCGCAACAGGGGGTTAATGAAAAACTGTTTTTT
CASSPAQQGVNEKLFF
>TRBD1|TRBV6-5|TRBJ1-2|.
TGTGCCAGTTGGCCGGGACAGGGGGCCGGCGGCTACACCTTC
CASWPGQGAGGYTF
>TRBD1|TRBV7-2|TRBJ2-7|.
TGTGCCAGCAGCTCACGACAGGGACAATACGAGCAGTACTTC
CASSSRQGQYEQYF
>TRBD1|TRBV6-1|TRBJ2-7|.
TGTGCCAGCAGTGAAGCCGGGACAGGGGATTACGAGCAGTACTTC
CASSEAGTGDYEQYF
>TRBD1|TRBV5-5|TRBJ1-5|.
TGTGCCAGCAGCTTGTTCGGACAGGGGAATCAGCCCCAGCATTTT
CASSLFGQGNQPQHF
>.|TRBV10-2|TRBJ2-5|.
TGCGCCAGCAGGAGAGGCGAAGAGACCCAGTACTTC
CASRRGEETQYF
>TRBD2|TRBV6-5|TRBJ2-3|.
TGTGCCAGCAGATCGAGCGGGGGGAGCACAGATACGCAGTATTTT
CASRSSGGSTDTQYF
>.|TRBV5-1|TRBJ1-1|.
TGCGCCAGCAGCTTGGCTTATGGGGTCCTGAACACTGAAGCTTTCTTT
CASSLAYGVLNTEAFF
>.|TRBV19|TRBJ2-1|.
TGTGCCAGTAGTAGACAACTTGGAGTGAATGAGCAGTTCTTC
CASSRQLGVNEQFF
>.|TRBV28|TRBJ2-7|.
TGTGCCAGCAGTTTAGCCCCCTACGAGCAGTACTTC
CASSLAPYEQYF